The present entry profiles one T cell receptor (beta chain) with its context. The clone's antigen remains unknown. No much larger clonotype is one base removed from it; base qualities were not supplied. TCRbeta-specific cDNA was reverse-transcribed from 500 ng total RNA using a constant-region primer and ProtoScript II reverse transcriptase. The TCRbeta libraries were prepared through three rounds of nested multiplex PCR following a slightly modified ARM-PCR procedure. Multiplex TRBV1-TRBV30 forward primers and a Cbeta reverse primer were used in the first two PCR rounds, each of which was run for 10 to 11 cycles. Sample barcodes and Illumina adapters were attached in a final 25-cycle PCR using Deep VentR polymerase. Before sequencing, amplicons of 200-500 bp were purified from gel using a QIAquick gel extraction kit. The TCRbeta amplicons were sequenced with 250-bp paired-end reads on an Illumina HiSeq 2500. As for how the authors treated the data: Reads were quality-trimmed with Trimmomatic v0.33, and paired reads were merged with FLASH v1.2.11 to recover full CDR3 sequences. MiGEC v1.2.1b assigned V, D and J germline segments to the rearranged TCRbeta sequences. Clonotype statistics and Shannon-Wiener diversity indices were computed with VDJtools v1.0.0. To cut down on sampling bias, every analysis after diversity analysis relied on just the 250 most abundant clonotypes from each sample. TCRdb applied fastp at Q25 and MiXCR to the public reads, then kept only in-frame beta chains. Identical CDR3 proteins give one entry, which carries the most common genes and DNA. TCRdb, not the authors, supplied the V and J calls. A total of 65,000 to 90,000 distinct CDR3 sequences appear in this sample, approximately 77% of them only once. The ten largest clones add up to approximately 19% of the sample.

These data belong to a study of tumor-infiltrating lymphocytes in primary liver carcinoma (TCRdb year 2017). Broadly, across the study: Of the five patients (three men and two women, aged 30 to 69 years), four had hepatocellular carcinoma and one had combined HCC and intrahepatic cholangiocarcinoma. The tumors of the five patients were staged as T1-T3 N0M0, with maximum diameters ranging from about 4 to 11 cm. Roughly 3.65 to 8 million productive TCRbeta reads were obtained per sample, and no significant difference in read depth was found between tissue types. Across five regions of each liver tumor, along with adjacent normal tissue and blood, the study brought together TCRbeta repertoire sequencing, expression microarrays and whole-exome sequencing. A total of 35 or so specimens from 5 patients went through TCRbeta repertoire sequencing, namely 25 tumor regions, 5 adjacent noncancerous liver tissues and 5 peripheral blood samples. The roughly 25 tumor region samples were profiled with Agilent mRNA microarrays so that TCRbeta repertoire diversity could be related to the local molecular phenotype. High reproducibility was observed for the technical replicate repertoires, with mean shared-clone rates roughly 0.89 and correlation coefficients above 0.95.

Total RNA and DNA were co-extracted without cell sorting from approximately 22-30 mg of bulk tissue using the AllPrep DNA/RNA mini kit. Roughly five patients with histopathologically diagnosed primary liver carcinoma underwent surgical resection in China between November 2015 and March 2016. Chronic HBV infection was present in the patients, and the patients were treatment-naive at sampling. Five spatially separated regions were sampled from each tumor: the superior, inferior, left-lateral and right-lateral poles, plus the tumor centre. Histology showed that every tumor sample contained more than 75% viable tumor cells. Fresh tumor and adjacent tissue pieces were bisected, with one half stored in RNAlater at -80 degrees C and the other half sent for histology. Including cysteine and phenylalanine, the CDR3 has 13 amino acids. The kept DNA is CDR3 alone, 39 bases in frame from the first base. CDR1 and CDR2 were assigned from the germline V gene as MNHEY and SVGEGT. V is shortened by 6 bases, J by 9 bases, and the region joining them spans 15 bases.

What the research found in general, with its limitations: Pairs of tumor regions showed greater repertoire overlap (mean about 35%) than tumor-adjacent pairs (roughly 17%) or tumor-blood pairs (roughly 14%), which is consistent with antigen-driven expansion. Only roughly 7-24% of top clones appeared in all five regions of a tumor, which suggests that tumor-infiltrating T cells are spatially heterogeneous. The study included only four to six patients, and the authors note findings should be validated in a larger study. Because only the TCR beta chain was sequenced and unpaired alpha chains were not captured, true repertoire diversity is likely underestimated. A significantly larger repertoire fraction was made up by the top 250 clones in tumors than in blood (p = 0.039). Comparison of CD4+ and CD8+ T cell repertoires was precluded by the use of bulk unsorted samples.

This chain is built from TRBV6-2 or TRBV6-3 and TRBJ2-1; perhaps TRBD1 is the D gene, with 6 bases matching. The origin of this receptor is a man aged 35-49 years with primary liver carcinoma and hepatitis B virus infection. The sequencing input was liver tumor tissue from sampling region 1. Read against the paper, the sample's cell subset or site label means: tumor region T1, superior pole. The CDR3 protein: CASRDGTIIEQFF. Here is the DNA: TGTGCCAGCAGAGACGGGACAATCATTGAGCAGTTCTTC.